A single T cell receptor beta chain is shown here with its context. The sample is drawn from a study of technical replicates of blood from several donors. J gave up 0 bases and V 4 bases, and 6 bases lay outside the gene matches. This CDR3 is built from 16 residues. Per the germline V gene, CDR1 is MGHRA and CDR2 is YSYEKL. Clones were sequenced by immunoSEQ multiplex PCR, and TCRdb holds only the in-frame ones, with some missing. The sample carries more than 65,000 clones, nearly 98% recorded once. The sample consisted of T cells isolated from PBMCs. J is TRBJ1-5 and V is TRBV4-1; 7 bases map to TRBD1. The clonotype comes from a human donor in good health. The CDR3 reads CASSPGQSYSNQPQHF. The CDR3 DNA sequence: TGCGCCAGCAGCCCGGGACAGAGTTATAGCAATCAGCCCCAGCATTTT.